The 11 T cell receptor beta chains presented below share a single source sample, sequenced in a study of T cell responses to AZD1222 COVID-19 vaccine. Only in-frame clones appear in the TCRdb table, and some are missing; sequencing was by immunoSEQ multiplex PCR. This sample has around 35,000 clones, with around nine tenths found just once. The material sequenced was peripheral blood, taken on day 0 of AZD1222 vaccination. These receptors originate from an adult in good health.

The chain uses TRBV27 and TRBJ1-1; 12 positions match TRBD1. The CDR3 runs 19 residues. After removal of 4 bases from V and 2 bases from J, the junction contained 14 bases not matched to a gene. Germline loops: CDR1 MNHEY, CDR2 SMNVEV (reference sequence). The CDR3 is CASSSPGQGARLLNTEAFF. CDR3 bases: TGTGCCAGCAGTTCTCCGGGACAGGGGGCGCGACTCTTAAACACTGAAGCTTTCTTT.

A few counts support this clone. The J gene is TRBJ1-3, the V gene TRBV28; tentatively, D is TRBD1 (6 bases). Trimming left V 5 bases short and J 0 bases short, with 20 bases between. CDR1 is MDHEN, CDR2 SYDVKM, per germline. The CDR3 has 18 amino acids. This CDR3 reads CASSTFPGHAVSGNTIYF. The CDR3 DNA is TGTGCCAGCAGTACCTTTCCGGGACATGCTGTCTCTGGAAACACCATATATTTT.

The chain combines TRBV7-3 with TRBJ2-3; weak D call: TRBD1 (6 bases). This CDR3 is built from 14 residues. The V end lost 5 bases, the J end lost 0 bases, and 9 bases lay between the germline ends. CDR1 is SGHTA, CDR2 FQGTGA, per germline. The CDR3 spells CASSRGGSTDTQYF. The CDR3 DNA reads as TGTGCCAGCAGCCGAGGGGGTAGCACAGATACGCAGTATTTT.

J is TRBJ1-2 and V is TRBV5-1; D is uncertain. CDR3 length equals 14 residues. The germline gives CDR1 SGHRS, CDR2 YFSETQ. Trimming removed 4 bases from V and 4 bases from J, with 14 bases in between. CDR3 region: CASSRIDPSYGYTF. For the CDR3, the DNA is TGCGCCAGCAGCCGGATTGACCCTAGCTATGGCTACACCTTC. The full variable domain, completed using reference TRBV5-1 and TRBJ1-2, is KAGVTQTPRYLIKTRGQQVTLSCSPISGHRSVSWYQQTPGQGLQFLFEYFSETQRNKGNFPGRFSGRQFSNSRSEMNVSTLELGDSALYLCASSRIDPSYGYTFGSGTRLTVV.

This chain connects TRBV7-3 to TRBJ2-4; a weak D match, TRBD1 (6 bases). Germline CDR1 SGHTA, CDR2 FQGTGA. This CDR3 contains 14 residues. With 2 bases removed from V and 5 bases from J, the gap between germline ends came to 10 bases. The CDR3 region has the DNA TGTGCCAGCAGCTTAGGGGGCCAGGAAAACATTCAGTACTTC. Protein product: CASSLGGQENIQYF.

The rearrangement links TRBV7-3 to TRBJ2-3; 15 nucleotides line up with TRBD2. The germline V gene has CDR1 SGHTA and CDR2 FQGTGA. The ends lost 5 bases at V and 4 bases at J; junction bases unmatched: 4. CDR3 size: 16 residues. The CDR3 DNA follows: TGTGCCAGCAGCCCCAGGACTAGCGGGGGGGCAGATACGCAGTATTTT. As protein: CASSPRTSGGADTQYF.

This chain connects TRBV7-2 to TRBJ2-7, with D perhaps TRBD2 (7 bases). CDR1 and CDR2 (germline): SGHTA, FQGNSA. The CDR3 is 14 amino acids. Trimming pared 5 bases from V and 7 bases from J, leaving 18 bases between. The CDR3 loop is CASSLHRDYWEQYF. CDR3 coding DNA: TGTGCCAGCAGCCTACACAGGGACTATTGGGAGCAGTACTTC.

This sequence joins TRBV6-5 and TRBJ2-3; no clear D gene. The CDR3 totals 13 residues. Germline CDR1 MNHEY, CDR2 SVGAGI. V lost 2 bases to trimming and J lost 2 bases, with 5 bases between them. As DNA, the CDR3 is TGTGCCAGCAGTTACCCTATCACAGATACGCAGTATTTT. Translating it yields CASSYPITDTQYF.

The rearrangement uses TRBV9 and TRBJ1-2, with D tentatively TRBD1 (6 bases). The CDR3 contains 13 residues. CDR1 SGDLS and CDR2 YYNGEE come from the germline V gene. V dropped 2 bases and J dropped 8 bases, with 13 bases sitting between them. The CDR3: CASSVGGASGYTF. CDR3 in DNA: TGTGCCAGCAGCGTCGGGGGGGCAAGCGGCTACACCTTC.

The chain links TRBV27 to TRBJ1-1; D unclear. CDR3 length: 14 residues. Trimming removed 5 bases from V and 0 bases from J, with 10 bases in between. Germline CDR1 is MNHEY and CDR2 is SMNVEV (reference sequence). CDR3 in amino acids: CASSPRSLNTEAFF. The CDR3 region has the DNA TGTGCCAGCAGTCCCCGTAGCCTGAACACTGAAGCTTTCTTT.

The chain uses TRBV5-4 and TRBJ1-4; TRBD1 aligns across 9 bases. Germline values: CDR1 SGHNT, CDR2 YYREEE (reference sequence). The CDR3 totals 14 residues. Trimming at V came to 3 bases and at J to 7 bases, leaving 4 bases not matched to a gene. CDR3 sequence reads: CASSSDRGPEKLFF. CDR3 coding DNA: TGTGCCAGCAGCTCGGACAGGGGCCCTGAAAAACTGTTTTTT.